This T cell receptor beta chain was identified during a study of vaccination and CD4 T cells after COVID-19. Cultured CD4+ T cell DNA was sequenced using the Oncomine TCR Beta short-read assay. TCRdb itself ran the PCR reads through MiXCR, one entry per CDR3 protein. The table has around 13,000 distinct CDR3 sequences, 55% to 70% seen once. This clonotype is large in the sample. Its antigen is not identified. As to treatment: approximately 11-day PBMC culture with coronavirus spike peptide pools or control peptides (ViraFEST assay). ViraFEST expanded antigen-specific T cells with peptide pools, then sequenced TCRs. This sample comprised CD4+ T cells from blood, cultured in vitro, obtained before SARS-CoV-2 vaccination. The TCR comes from a human donor who had recovered from COVID-19.

The CDR3 is CASSHPYGSTEAFF. In DNA, the CDR3 is TGTGCCAGTAGCCACCCATACGGGAGTACTGAAGCTTTCTTT. This rearrangement joins TRBV19 to TRBJ1-1; D is undetermined. V was shortened by 6 bases and J by 5 bases, with 16 bases between the two germline ends. Germline values: CDR1 LNHDA, CDR2 SQIVND (reference sequence). The CDR3 runs to 14 residues.